This is a list of T cell receptor beta chains from one sample in a study of breast tumors, draining lymph nodes, adjacent tissues. One entry per CDR3 protein, called by TCRdb with MiXCR from the multiplex PCR reads. The sample holds approximately 170,000 distinct CDR3 sequences; approximately 30% are singletons and the top ten take about 4%. Sequenced input: axillary lymph node tissue. These receptors were obtained from a female donor with breast cancer. Some clones in this sample may be carry-over from other donors' samples. Each CDR3 is given with its conserved first and last residue. D genes are given only for firm matches.

TRBJ2-6,TRBV3-1,TRBD1,CASSHRRDRDSGANVLTF
TRBJ2-5,TRBV11-3,-,CASSLPGQSWETQYF
TRBJ1-6,TRBV19,TRBD1,CASSIPGGNSPLHF
TRBJ1-2,TRBV3-1,-,CASSHGQFNDYTF
TRBJ1-3,TRBV2,TRBD1,CASSQTGGRRFESGNTIYF
TRBJ1-5,TRBV24-1,-,CATRDNSNQPQHF
TRBJ1-6,TRBV20-1,-,CSAHVGGGNSPLHF
TRBJ1-1,TRBV20-1,-,CSARGPGTEAFF
TRBJ2-2,TRBV9,TRBD2,CASSVGGGTGELFF
TRBJ1-2,TRBV9,-,CASSKTGTNYGYTF
TRBJ2-7,TRBV3-1,TRBD1,CASRRDRLLGEQYF
TRBJ2-2,TRBV30,-,CAWSRGTGELFF
TRBJ2-7,TRBV27,TRBD2,CASSSGTKDYEQYF
TRBJ2-1,TRBV9,-,CASSGLGRGYNEPFF
TRBJ1-2,TRBV9,TRBD1,CASSAYGTGNNGYTF
TRBJ2-7,TRBV20-1,TRBD1,CSAAGTGTYEQYF
TRBJ2-3,TRBV19,-,CASSIRAGSNTDTQYF
TRBJ2-7,TRBV11-2,TRBD2,CASSLGTSAVYEQYF
TRBJ1-2,TRBV5-1,TRBD1,CASSPRSEGGNYGYTF
TRBJ2-2,TRBV5-1,TRBD1,CASSLAKTGGQTGELFF
TRBJ2-7,TRBV10-3,-,CAISGGVGYEQYF
TRBJ2-3,TRBV6-5,TRBD1,CASSHGVQGVRTDTQYF
TRBJ1-5,TRBV19,TRBD1,CASSIGGDSYEHF
TRBJ2-7,TRBV6-2/TRBV6-3,-,CASSYSSGLGGEQYF
TRBJ1-3,TRBV7-2,-,CASSLRGGSGNTIYF
TRBJ2-2,TRBV6-5,-,CASGGEAGELFF
TRBJ1-5,TRBV19,TRBD1,CASRKRDRANQPQHF
TRBJ2-2,TRBV11-3,TRBD1,CASSLEGGATGELFF
TRBJ2-5,TRBV9,TRBD2,CASSGAGGPFVQETQYF
TRBJ2-4,TRBV24-1,TRBD1,CATSDSPGQAKKNIQYF
TRBJ2-1,TRBV5-6,-,CASSPDYSSYNEQFF
TRBJ2-1,TRBV19,-,CASEAGPRYNEQFF
TRBJ2-1,TRBV13,-,CASSLASTDGQFF
TRBJ2-7,TRBV6-5,-,CASSYAKRGYEQYF
TRBJ2-6,TRBV3-1,-,CASSSQTGGANVLTF
TRBJ2-6,TRBV2,-,CAIGGRSSGANVLTF
TRBJ2-1,TRBV3-1,TRBD1,CASSQVQGTQFF
TRBJ2-6,TRBV29-1,-,CSAQSRGPSSYNVLTF
TRBJ2-7,TRBV6-6,-,CASSHPKRGPLDFEQYF
TRBJ2-1,TRBV7-9,-,CASSPQHPLLVYEQFF
TRBJ2-2,TRBV5-1,-,CASRRFSFRAPRDTGELFF
TRBJ2-7,TRBV10-1,-,CASPAGRGSSYEQYF